Listed here are 20 T cell receptor beta chains from one sample, sequenced in a study of blood T cell repertoires in COVID-19. Assay used: immunoSEQ multiplex PCR; TCRdb lists only in-frame clones, some missing. Of about 190,000 clones in the sample, roughly 80% were seen once. The sequencing input was peripheral blood. Source of these receptors: a woman aged 50 to 60 with acute or convalescent COVID-19.

This chain uses TRBV5-5 with TRBJ1-6, with D possibly TRBD1 on 6 matching bases. CDR1 is SGHKS and CDR2 is YYEKEE in the germline V gene (reference sequence). Deletions cut 4 bases from V and 1 base from J, with 12 bases between. CDR3 length: 16 residues. CDR3 amino acids: CASSLIQGSYNSPLHF. The CDR3 DNA reads as TGTGCCAGCAGCCTTATTCAGGGGTCCTATAATTCACCCCTCCACTTT.

This CDR3 reads CASSSQGQPQHF. The CDR3 nucleotides read TGTGCCAGCAGCTCTCAGGGACAGCCCCAGCATTTT. The genes are TRBV7-2 and TRBJ1-5; D is possibly TRBD1 (5 bases). Germline CDR1 SGHTA, CDR2 FQGNSA. Trimming removed 4 bases at V and 7 bases at J, with 8 bases between. This CDR3 is built from 12 residues.

This clone showed up just once. V usage is TRBV2 and J usage is TRBJ2-7; the match to TRBD1 covers 11 bases. CDR3 length equals 14 residues. With 6 bases clipped from V and 3 bases from J, the junction kept 4 bases outside the gene matches. The germline V gene has CDR1 SNHLY and CDR2 FYNNEI. CDR3 nucleotides: TGTGCCAGCAGCCGGGACAGGGGGGACTACGAGCAGTACTTC. This codes for CASSRDRGDYEQYF.

The V and J genes are TRBV4-3 and TRBJ1-4; D may be TRBD1 (6 bases). Germline values: CDR1 LGHNA, CDR2 YSLEER. Trimming removed 0 bases at V and 5 bases at J, with 13 bases between. This CDR3 comprises 16 residues. This CDR3 reads CASSQDQGTPNEKLFF. The CDR3 DNA is TGCGCCAGCAGCCAAGATCAGGGGACACCGAATGAAAAACTGTTTTTT.

The chain uses TRBV9 and TRBJ1-2; D unclear. CDR3 size: 15 residues. V shed 0 bases and J shed 3 bases, with 12 bases lying between them. Germline V gene data show CDR1 as SGDLS and CDR2 as YYNGEE. This chain's CDR3 is CASSVDGSSHYGYTF. The CDR3 DNA is TGTGCCAGCAGCGTAGATGGGAGTTCTCACTATGGCTACACCTTC.

The rearrangement links TRBV9 to TRBJ1-4, with D tentatively TRBD1 (6 bases). Trimming removed 6 bases at V and 4 bases at J, with 13 bases between. This CDR3 has 14 residues. Per the germline V gene, CDR1 is SGDLS and CDR2 is YYNGEE. This chain's CDR3 is CASTTGFSNEKLFF. The DNA of the CDR3 is TGTGCCAGCACCACAGGGTTCAGTAATGAAAAACTGTTTTTT.

The chain carries TRBV27 and TRBJ2-5, with TRBD2 matching 7 bases. The germline V gene encodes CDR1 MNHEY and CDR2 SMNVEV (reference sequence). J was trimmed by 5 bases and V by 3 bases; bases with no gene match: 9. This CDR3 is built from 15 residues. In DNA, the CDR3 is TGTGCCAGCAGTTTCGGGGGAGGGCCTACGGAGACCCAGTACTTC. Amino acid sequence: CASSFGGGPTETQYF.

This sequence joins TRBV6-1 and TRBJ1-1; D gene ambiguous. Germline values: CDR1 MNHNS, CDR2 SASEGT. V lost 0 bases, J lost 4 bases, and 9 bases lay in between. The CDR3 totals 14 residues. The CDR3 bases are TGTGCCAGCAGTGAAGCGAGAGGGAGCACTGAAGCTTTCTTT. Its protein product is CASSEARGSTEAFF.

This chain links TRBV29-1 with TRBJ2-7, with D uncertain. The CDR3 spans 13 residues. Germline CDR1 and CDR2: SQVTM and ANQGSEA. Trimming stripped 6 bases from V and 0 bases from J, with 12 bases between. For the CDR3, the DNA is TGCAGCGTGATTACCGACAACTCCTACGAGCAGTACTTC. Residues: CSVITDNSYEQYF.

V is TRBV7-8 and J is TRBJ1-5; 8 nucleotides line up with TRBD1. CDR1 and CDR2 (germline): SGHVS, FQNEAQ. The CDR3 consists of 15 residues. J was trimmed by 9 bases and V by 2 bases; bases with no gene match: 9. Here the CDR3 DNA reads TGTGCCAGCAGCTTATGGGGACAGGCCCCCAGGCCCCAGCATTTT. Protein: CASSLWGQAPRPQHF.

This chain uses TRBV9 with TRBJ2-3; 13 nucleotides agree with TRBD2. The CDR3 covers 18 residues. Trimming at V came to 3 bases and at J to 0 bases, leaving 7 bases not matched to a gene. Germline CDR1 and CDR2: SGDLS and YYNGEE. In DNA, the CDR3 is TGTGCCAGCAGCGATGGACTAGCGGGAGTTACTAGCACAGATACGCAGTATTTT. Amino acids: CASSDGLAGVTSTDTQYF.

This clone showed up just once. The chain has TRBV27 and TRBJ2-1; 7 bases agree with TRBD1. V trimming: 4 bases; J trimming: 4 bases; junction bases outside the gene matches: 4. The CDR3 spans 14 residues. From germline, CDR1 is MNHEY and CDR2 SMNVEV (reference sequence). In DNA form, the CDR3 reads TGTGCCAGCAGTTCGGACAGGTTATACAATGAGCAGTTCTTC. Its translation: CASSSDRLYNEQFF.

V is TRBV27 and J is TRBJ1-1; D is perhaps TRBD1 (5 bases). The V and J ends lost 4 bases and 5 bases respectively, with 11 bases between them. CDR1 is MNHEY, CDR2 SMNVEV, per germline (reference sequence). This CDR3 has 13 amino acids. CDR3 nucleotide sequence: TGTGCCAGCAGTTGGGTTAGGGGAACTGAAGCTTTCTTT. It codes for CASSWVRGTEAFF.

The chain recombines TRBV24-1 with TRBJ2-5, with a tentative D call TRBD1 (6 bases). V was shortened by 3 bases and J by 4 bases, with 14 bases between the two germline ends. The CDR3 is 15 residues long. The germline gives CDR1 KGHDR, CDR2 SFDVKD. In nucleotides, the CDR3 is TGTGCCACCAGTGATCTTCAGGGGTACGGAGAGACCCAGTACTTC. Residues: CATSDLQGYGETQYF.

J is TRBJ2-7 and V is TRBV12-5; 7 nucleotides match TRBD1. There are 14 residues in the CDR3. CDR1 is LGHNT, CDR2 FRNRAP, per germline. Losses at the gene ends were 4 bases for V and 3 bases for J; bases not matched to a gene: 6. The CDR3 DNA follows: TGTGCTAGTGGTTCCCGACAGGGTATCTACGAGCAGTACTTC. Translated, it gives CASGSRQGIYEQYF.

V and J are TRBV7-8 and TRBJ2-2; D is perhaps TRBD1 (6 bases). Germline CDR1 SGHVS, CDR2 FQNEAQ. The CDR3 is 15 amino acids. V was shortened by 5 bases and J by 2 bases, with 12 bases between the two germline ends. CDR3 amino acids: CASSLGHPNTGELFF. CDR3 sequence (DNA): TGTGCCAGCAGCCTGGGACACCCTAACACCGGGGAGCTGTTTTTT.

The chain uses TRBV4-1 and TRBJ1-2; D not resolved. Trimming took off 4 bases at V and 8 bases at J, with 23 bases between the two ends. The length of the CDR3 is 16 residues. Per germline, CDR1 MGHRA and CDR2 YSYEKL. CDR3 DNA: TGCGCCAGCAGCCCATGGGCCGTGCCTCAGTCGTTCGGCTACACCTTC. Translating it yields CASSPWAVPQSFGYTF.

V and J are TRBV7-9 and TRBJ1-4; D might be TRBD1 (5 bases). V was pared by 5 bases and J by 7 bases, with 14 bases between. Per the germline V gene, CDR1 is SEHNR and CDR2 is FQNEAQ (reference sequence). CDR3 length: 14 residues. The CDR3 spells CASSPWGEVEKLFF. CDR3 DNA: TGTGCCAGCAGCCCCTGGGGGGAAGTTGAAAAACTGTTTTTT.

This chain links TRBV28 with TRBJ2-5, with D possibly TRBD1 on 6 matching bases. V was trimmed by 7 bases and J by 2 bases, leaving 17 bases between them. This CDR3 has 15 residues. Germline CDR1 MDHEN, CDR2 SYDVKM. CDR3 in amino acids: CASKGQSPTQETQYF. CDR3 nucleotides: TGTGCCAGCAAGGGACAATCCCCAACACAAGAGACCCAGTACTTC.

The chain carries TRBV2 and TRBJ2-1; 9 nucleotides agree with TRBD2. The length of the CDR3 is 17 residues. V lost 3 bases and J lost 4; bases outside the gene matches: 10. The V gene's germline CDR1 is SNHLY and CDR2 FYNNEI. CDR3: CASSDRLAGDLYNEQFF. In nucleotides, the CDR3 is TGTGCCAGCAGTGACCGGTTAGCGGGGGACCTTTACAATGAGCAGTTCTTC.